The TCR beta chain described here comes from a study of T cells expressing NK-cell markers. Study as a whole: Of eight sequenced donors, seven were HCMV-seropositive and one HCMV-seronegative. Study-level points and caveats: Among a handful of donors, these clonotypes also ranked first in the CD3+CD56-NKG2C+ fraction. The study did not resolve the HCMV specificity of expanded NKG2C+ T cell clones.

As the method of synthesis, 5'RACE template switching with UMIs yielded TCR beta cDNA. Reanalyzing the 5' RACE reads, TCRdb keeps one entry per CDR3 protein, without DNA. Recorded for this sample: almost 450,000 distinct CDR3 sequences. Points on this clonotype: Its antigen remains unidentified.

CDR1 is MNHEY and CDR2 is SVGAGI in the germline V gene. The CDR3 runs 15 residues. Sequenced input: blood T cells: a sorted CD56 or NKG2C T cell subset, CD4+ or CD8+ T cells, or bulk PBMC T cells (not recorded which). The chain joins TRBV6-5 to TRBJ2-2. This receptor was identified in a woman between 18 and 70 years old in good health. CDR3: CASSYRTQNTGELFF.